This TCR beta chain came from a study of T cells in severe cutaneous drug reactions. Overall study context: Recruitment ran 2011 to 2018 in Taiwan, Thailand and a European registry. General study findings and limits: TRBV12-4 use rose strongly in carbamazepine-induced Stevens-Johnson syndrome or toxic epidermal necrolysis, averaging approximately 33% in blister cells and roughly 4.6% in PBMC.

Libraries were made by iRepertoire multiplex PCR with TCR subtype-specific primers for bulk and single-cell sequencing. Each CDR3 protein gets one entry in TCRdb, which reprocessed the multiplex PCR reads and gives no DNA. The sample's table shows about 6,600 distinct CDR3 sequences. Carbamazepine had induced Stevens-Johnson syndrome or toxic epidermal necrolysis in the sequenced donors. The CDR3 is 17 residues long. CDR1 and CDR2 (germline): MNHEY, SVGEGT. Notes on this clonotype: What it binds is not known.

The chain is built from TRBV6-2 or TRBV6-3 and TRBJ1-5. Sequencing input: cells from a skin blister. This TCR derives from a human donor with toxic epidermal necrolysis, a severe cutaneous drug reaction. The CDR3 region is CASSSNRVLKGNQPQHF.